This section outlines one T cell receptor beta chain sequence together with its context. What this receptor recognizes is not known. No base quality information exists; no much larger clone differs at one position. The immunoSEQ Assay, a bias-controlled multiplex PCR, was used to amplify TCRbeta CDR3 regions from genomic DNA. The study's processing was this. The number of nucleated cells in each sample was estimated from the amplification of reference gene primers within the assay. To quantify the absolute abundance of each unique TCRbeta CDR3 rearrangement, sequence reads were collapsed and filtered. Productive Simpson clonality was computed per sample as the square root of Simpson's diversity index over productive rearrangements. TCRdb took this table from immuneACCESS and kept in-frame rearrangements with V and J called. Such tables lack part of the clones; where checked against another copy, unresolved V genes explain under half of the gap, and the rest is unexplained. The DNA gave D and trimming, while V, J and clone size come from that table. Here the sample has around 87,000 clones; 80% to 90% occur a single time. The biggest ten clones account for roughly 8.9% of the sample.

The V end loses 7 bases and the J end loses 5 bases, and a stretch of 11 bases separates them. Including cysteine and phenylalanine, the CDR3 has 13 amino acids. Left in the record is the CDR3 DNA by itself, 39 bases read in frame from the first base. Sequences MDHEN (CDR1) and SYDVKM (CDR2) are obtained from the germline V gene. The source of the sample is a study of blood T cell repertoires in COVID-19 (dated by TCRdb to 2019 to 2021). Describing the broader study: Collaborator samples came from the United States, Italy and Spain and covered acute and convalescent phases of COVID-19. The material from the prospective study consisted of cDNA or gDNA derived from T cells, B-cell-depleted T cells, or PBMCs. Subjects who had been exposed to COVID-19, were actively infected with it, or had recovered from it provided the deeply sampled blood TCRbeta repertoires that made up the dataset. The repertoires were made available in a free public database intended to serve as a resource for research on the immune response to SARS-CoV-2. The samples were drawn from two sources: the first 160 participants of the ongoing ImmuneRACE study, and fewer than 1,500 subjects contributed by 6 global collaborators. Nearly every sample came with metadata listing a de-identified subject ID, COVID-19 status, age in years and sex. Where available, HLA class I and class II types were taken from metadata supplied by the sample provider and were not determined by assay-based typing.

What the research found in general, with its limitations: Clinical and demographic metadata were provided uncurated, with the amount varying by source and participant.

Whole blood was collected in K2EDTA tubes by collaborating institutions according to the institutions' own protocols. For TCRbeta analysis, collaborators shipped samples in one of three forms: frozen whole blood, isolated PBMCs, or DNA extracted from either of those sample types. This receptor was identified in a man aged 50 to 59 with acute or convalescent COVID-19. The sequenced sample consisted of peripheral blood. The V gene is TRBV28 and the J gene is TRBJ2-2; D gene: possibly TRBD1, on 6 matching bases. The DNA reads as follows: TGTGCCAGCAAGAAACAGGGAACCGGGGAGCTGTTTTTT. Its protein is CASKKQGTGELFF. Supplemented by the reference TRBV28 and TRBJ2-2 proteins around the CDR3, the complete variable domain is DVKVTQSSRYLVKRTGEKVFLECVQDMDHENMFWYRQDPGLGLRLIYFSYDVKMKEKGDIPEGYSVSREKKERFSLILESASTNQTSMYLCASKKQGTGELFFGEGSRLTVL.